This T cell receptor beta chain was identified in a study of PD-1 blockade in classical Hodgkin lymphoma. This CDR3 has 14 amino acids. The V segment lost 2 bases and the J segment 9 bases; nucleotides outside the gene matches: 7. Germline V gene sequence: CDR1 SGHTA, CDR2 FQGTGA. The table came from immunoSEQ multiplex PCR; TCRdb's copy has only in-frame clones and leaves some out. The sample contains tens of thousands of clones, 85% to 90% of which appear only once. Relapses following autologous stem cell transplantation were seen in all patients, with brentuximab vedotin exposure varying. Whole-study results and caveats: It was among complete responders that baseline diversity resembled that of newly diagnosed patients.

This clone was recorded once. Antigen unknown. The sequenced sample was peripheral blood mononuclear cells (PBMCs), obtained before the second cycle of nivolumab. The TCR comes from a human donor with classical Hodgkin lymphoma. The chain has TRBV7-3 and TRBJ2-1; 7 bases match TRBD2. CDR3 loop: CASSLLGPGGEQFF. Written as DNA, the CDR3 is TGTGCCAGCAGCTTACTGGGACCGGGAGGTGAGCAGTTCTTC.